The 15 T cell receptor beta chains reported below all come from one sample, sequenced in a study of read filtering for tumor transcriptome and immune sequencing. Molecular barcoded adaptors covering alpha/delta and beta/gamma chains were used on around 400 ng RNA. TCRdb independently ran MiXCR on the reads; one entry per CDR3 protein. There are 12,000 to 15,000 distinct CDR3 sequences in the sample; around 21% occur only once, and about 84% lies in the top ten. Sequenced sample: a population of CD138-negative cells sorted from bone marrow. These receptors came from a donor aged 40 or older with multiple myeloma.

V gene TRBV10-2 combines with J gene TRBJ2-7, with 10 positions matching TRBD1. Unmatched junction bases numbered 3, after V lost 4 bases and J lost 0 bases. In germline, CDR1 is WSHSY, CDR2 SAAADI. CDR3 length: 15 residues. CDR3 loop: CASSVRTGGSYEQYF. For the CDR3, the DNA is TGCGCCAGCAGTGTCAGGACAGGGGGCTCCTACGAGCAGTACTTC.

Concerning this clonotype itself: Possible read error: a much larger clone is one base away. The V call is TRBV12-3 or TRBV12-4, the J call TRBJ2-5, with 9 bases aligning to TRBD1. This CDR3 contains 13 residues. Here the CDR3 DNA reads TGTGCCAGCAGTCTTGACAGGGGGGGGACCCAGCACTTC. It codes for CASSLDRGGTQHF.

With regard to this clonotype: A much larger clonotype is one base distant, so this may be a read error. The CDR3 does not end in the conserved phenylalanine or tryptophan, so this is likely a read error. The rearrangement links TRBV20-1 to TRBJ2-3; 8 positions agree with TRBD2. CDR3 size: 17 residues. The germline V gene encodes CDR1 DFQATT and CDR2 SNEGSKA (reference sequence). With 3 bases clipped from V and 3 bases from J, the junction kept 14 bases outside the gene matches. The CDR3 reads CSASLLAVLRRTDTQYL. The CDR3 nucleotides read TGCAGTGCTAGCTTACTAGCGGTCCTAAGGAGGACAGATACGCAGTATCTT.

This clonotype turned up a few times. A read error may explain this, as a much larger clone is one base away. V usage is TRBV7-9 and J usage is TRBJ1-1; TRBD1 aligns across 7 bases. CDR1 is SEHNR, CDR2 FQNEAQ, per germline (reference sequence). The CDR3 runs 18 residues. CDR3 DNA: TGTGCCAGCAGCTTACTGTTCTTCCGGACAGGCCAGAACACTGAAGCTCTCTTT. This codes for CASSLLFFRTGQNTEALF.

In regard to this clonotype: This may arise from a read error, as a much more abundant clone is one base away. The chain combines TRBV5-1 with TRBJ1-6; D is ambiguous. CDR1 and CDR2 from the germline V gene are SGHRS and YFSETQ. There are 14 residues in the CDR3. The CDR3 here is CVSSLTANNSPLHF. DNA for the CDR3: TGCGTCAGCAGCTTGACGGCCAATAATTCACCCCTCCACTTT.

The chain is built from TRBV9 and TRBJ2-2; the match to TRBD2 covers 14 bases. In germline, CDR1 is SGDLS, CDR2 YYNGEE. J was trimmed by 1 base and V by 0 bases; bases with no gene match: 5. This CDR3 is 19 amino acids long. The CDR3: CASSVATSGRGRNTGELFF. The DNA for the CDR3 is TGTGCCAGCAGCGTAGCGACTAGCGGGAGGGGAAGGAACACCGGGGAGCTGTTTTTT.

To note about this clonotype: The final CDR3 position lacks the conserved phenylalanine or tryptophan, pointing to a likely read error. V is TRBV5-1 and J is TRBJ2-1; D is uncertain. V lost 9 bases and J 13 bases, leaving 20 bases between the germline ends. Germline values: CDR1 SGHRS, CDR2 YFSETQ. This CDR3 comprises 12 residues. The CDR3 DNA sequence: TGCGCCAACTTACTGATTCAGGCGGCCCAGTTCCTC. Translating gives CANLLIQAAQFL.

Ten or more counts support this clonotype. The chain uses TRBV6-5 and TRBJ1-5; D may be TRBD1 (5 bases). CDR1 is MNHEY, CDR2 SVGAGI, per germline. The CDR3 extends over 17 amino acids. V was clipped by 4 bases and J by 1 base, with 17 bases between them. CDR3 in DNA: TGTGCCAGCAGTTCTAACCCTCAGGGAGTGAGCAATCAGCCCCAGCATTTT. Protein product: CASSSNPQGVSNQPQHF.

The chain combines TRBV7-2 with TRBJ1-5, with D unclear. V was shortened by 2 bases and J by 6 bases, with 8 bases between the two germline ends. There are 13 residues in the CDR3. Germline V gene lookup returns CDR1 SGHTA and CDR2 FQGNSA. CDR3 bases: TGTGCCAGCAGCTTACAGGAGGGTCAGCCCCAGCATTTT. It translates to CASSLQEGQPQHF.

In its sample, this clonotype was seen many times. J is TRBJ2-1 and V is TRBV6-2 or TRBV6-3; TRBD2 might be the D (6 bases). V shed 5 bases and J shed 1 base, with 6 bases lying between them. The germline V gene has CDR1 MNHEY and CDR2 SVGEGT. This CDR3 region has 13 residues. The CDR3 region is CASSGGSYNEQFF. CDR3 sequence (DNA): TGTGCCAGCAGTGGGGGGTCCTACAATGAGCAGTTCTTC.

On this clonotype itself: This could be a read error, since a much larger clone is one nucleotide away. Here the CDR3 reads CAISGANGQFF. CDR3 sequence (DNA): TGTGCCATCAGTGGGGCCAATGGGCAGTTCTTC. The chain carries TRBV10-3 and TRBJ2-1; D gene ambiguous. Germline V CDR1 and CDR2: ENHRY, SYGVKD. CDR3 length: 11 amino acids.

This clonotype was recorded at least ten times. The genes are TRBV4-1 and TRBJ2-7; TRBD1 agrees at 7 bases. The germline V gene has CDR1 MGHRA and CDR2 YSYEKL. The CDR3 consists of 18 residues. J was trimmed by 4 bases and V by 4 bases; bases with no gene match: 19. As DNA, the CDR3 is TGCGCCAGCAGCCTACGATACGGACGCGGACAGGCGCCTTACGAGCAGTACTTC. It encodes CASSLRYGRGQAPYEQYF.

In its sample, this clonotype was seen many times. The chain uses TRBV3-1 and TRBJ2-2, with 10 bases aligning to TRBD2. Germline values: CDR1 LGHDT, CDR2 YNNKEL (reference sequence). V was clipped by 4 bases and J by 3 bases; unmatched bases: 14. The CDR3 consists of 19 residues. CDR3 in amino acids: CASSRYGIRTSGDTGELFF. In DNA form, the CDR3 reads TGTGCCAGCAGCCGCTACGGCATTAGGACTAGCGGAGACACCGGGGAGCTGTTTTTT.

This clonotype was counted ten times or more. The chain couples TRBV21-1 to TRBJ2-1; no DNA check was done on the table's D call, TRBD1. TRBV21-1 is a listed pseudogene. CDR3 size: 14 residues. The CDR3 is CATPPWMTRYDQFF. DNA for the CDR3: TGTGCCACCCCGCCCTGGATGACACGCTATGATCAGTTCTTC.

This clonotype showed up just a few times. The chain employs TRBV5-4 and TRBJ2-5; 7 bases match TRBD1. The length of the CDR3 is 15 residues. With 6 bases clipped from V and 4 bases from J, the junction kept 12 bases outside the gene matches. Germline values: CDR1 SGHNT, CDR2 YYREEE (reference sequence). The CDR3 protein is CASNPSDRILETQYF. DNA of the CDR3: TGTGCCAGCAACCCTTCGGACAGGATATTAGAGACCCAGTACTTC.